This passage covers 17 T cell receptor beta chains from one sample sequenced in a study of regulatory T cells in long-lasting Graves disease (dated by TCRdb to about 2021). Preparation of the library involved multiplex PCR. This sample was sequenced with an Illumina HiSeq 4000. iRepertoire HTBI primers and Arm-PCR amplification of CDR3 regions were used to construct TCR beta libraries. TCRdb trimmed the raw reads at Q25, called clones with MiXCR and kept productive beta chains. When rows share a CDR3 protein, they turn into one entry using the most common DNA and genes. The sample table shows some 370,000 distinct CDR3 sequences, and around 20% are seen once. The ten largest clonotypes hold around 21% of the sample. The time point label of this sample denotes: persistent/refractory GD, antithyroid drugs over 5 years with positive TRAb. For both TCR sequencing and RNA sequencing, RNA was extracted from PBMCs in TRIzol.

The specimen comprised peripheral blood mononuclear cells (PBMCs), sampled when the disease was refractory, from a patient treated with antithyroid drugs. Source of these receptors: a female donor with Graves disease.

V is TRBV9 and J is TRBJ2-7; 7 bases map to TRBD1. With 2 bases clipped from V and 3 bases from J, the junction kept 5 bases outside the gene matches. Germline CDR1 reads SGDLS; CDR2 reads YYNGEE. The CDR3 runs to 14 residues. CDR3: CASSVQGVGYEQYF. The CDR3 region has the DNA TGTGCCAGCAGCGTGCAGGGGGTGGGCTACGAGCAGTACTTC.

The CDR3 protein is CSARGGGNRDEQYF. In DNA, the CDR3 is TGCAGTGCTAGAGGCGGGGGGAATCGCGACGAGCAGTACTTC. The rearrangement joins TRBV20-1 to TRBJ2-7; 8 bases align to TRBD2. CDR1 and CDR2 from the germline V gene are DFQATT and SNEGSKA (reference sequence). V lost 1 base, J lost 5 bases, and 7 bases stayed unmatched. The CDR3 consists of 14 residues.

This clonotype was seen a few times. This chain connects TRBV5-1 to TRBJ2-7, with TRBD1 identical over 7 bases. This CDR3 contains 15 residues. V was clipped by 3 bases and J by 2 bases; unmatched bases: 8. Germline-derived CDR1 and CDR2 are SGHRS and YFSETQ. Here the CDR3 DNA reads TGCGCCAGCAGCTCGGGGACAGACCATCCCTACGAGCAGTACTTC. Protein product: CASSSGTDHPYEQYF.

Regarding this clonotype: Just one base apart from a much larger clone, this may be a read error. Since no conserved phenylalanine or tryptophan closes the CDR3, a read error is the likely cause. V and J are TRBV28 and TRBJ1-4, with D hard to call. Trimming shortened V by 4 bases and J by 5 bases, and 11 bases separated the two germline ends. From germline, CDR1 is MDHEN and CDR2 SYDVKM. The CDR3 runs 14 residues. CDR3 bases: TGTGCCAGCAGTTCCCCGTCGGTAAATGAAAAACTGTTTCTT. Translating gives CASSSPSVNEKLFL.

This clonotype was seen at least ten times. The chain links TRBV7-2 to TRBJ1-2; 7 bases are a match to TRBD1. Losses at the gene ends were 1 base for V and 4 bases for J; bases not matched to a gene: 6. The CDR3 contains 15 residues. From germline, CDR1 is SGHTA and CDR2 FQGNSA. CDR3 sequence: CASSLVIGGAYGYTF. CDR3 coding DNA: TGTGCCAGCAGCTTAGTGATAGGGGGCGCCTATGGCTACACCTTC.

This clonotype was counted between two and nine times. The chain recombines TRBV19 with TRBJ2-7; TRBD1 matches 12 bases. CDR3 size: 16 residues. From germline, CDR1 is LNHDA and CDR2 SQIVND (reference sequence). V shed 1 base and J 5 bases; nucleotides not matched to a gene: 6. The CDR3 here is CASSIGSGTGGHEQYF. The CDR3 region has the DNA TGTGCCAGTAGTATAGGCTCCGGGACAGGGGGCCACGAGCAGTACTTC. The entire variable domain, with the rest obtained from reference TRBV19 and TRBJ2-7, is as follows: DGGITQSPKYLFRKEGQNVTLSCEQNLNHDAMYWYRQDPGQGLRLIYYSQIVNDFQKGDIAEGYSVSREKKESFPLTVTSAQKNPTAFYLCASSIGSGTGGHEQYFGPGTRLTVT.

This clonotype was detected a few times. The V call is TRBV10-3, the J call TRBJ2-7, with D perhaps assigned TRBD1 or TRBD2 (5 bases each). Deletions cut 8 bases from V and 4 bases from J, with 12 bases between. The CDR3 contains 12 residues. Germline values: CDR1 ENHRY, CDR2 SYGVKD. The CDR3 loop reads CAIGPGRYEQYF. In nucleotides, the CDR3 is TGTGCCATCGGACCGGGACGGTACGAGCAGTACTTC.

The chain uses TRBV6-2 or TRBV6-3 and TRBJ2-5; the D is unclear. The V end was cut by 2 bases, the J end by 3 bases, with 10 bases between. The germline CDR1 and CDR2 sequences are MNHEY and SVGEGT. The CDR3 consists of 14 residues. This CDR3 reads CASSYLSAKETQYF. As DNA, the CDR3 is TGTGCCAGCAGTTACCTGTCGGCGAAAGAGACCCAGTACTTC.

This clonotype was seen ten or more times. CDR3 coding DNA: TGTGCCAGCAGCTTTGGACAGGGGGCGACCTATGGCTACACCTTC. As protein: CASSFGQGATYGYTF. The gene calls are TRBV11-1 and TRBJ1-2; 11 nucleotides line up with TRBD1. There are 15 residues in the CDR3. J gave up 4 bases and V 3 bases, and 4 bases lay outside the gene matches. The germline CDR1 and CDR2 sequences are SGHAT and FQDESV (reference sequence). The full variable domain, rest sourced from reference TRBV11-1 and TRBJ1-2, is EAEVAQSPRYKITEKSQAVAFWCDPISGHATLYWYRQILGQGPELLVQFQDESVVDDSQLPKDRFSAERLKGVDSTLKIQPAELGDSAMYLCASSFGQGATYGYTFGSGTRLTVV.

The chain has TRBV7-9 and TRBJ1-1; perhaps TRBD1 as D (5 bases). Trimming shortened V by 4 bases and J by 2 bases, and 14 bases separated the two germline ends. Germline V gene lookup returns CDR1 SEHNR and CDR2 FQNEAQ (reference sequence). This CDR3 has 15 amino acids. The CDR3 protein is CASSSNSGGNTEAFF. The CDR3 DNA sequence: TGTGCCAGCAGCTCTAACTCTGGGGGTAACACTGAAGCTTTCTTT.

This clonotype turned up a few times. The rearrangement joins TRBV5-4 to TRBJ1-2, with D maybe TRBD1 (5 bases). V shed 5 bases and J shed 6 bases, with 11 bases lying between them. Germline CDR1 reads SGHNT; CDR2 reads YYREEE (reference sequence). The CDR3 is made up of 12 amino acids. CDR3 bases: TGTGCCAGCAGTTTAGGGGCGAATGGCTACACCTTC. Translating it yields CASSLGANGYTF.

The rearrangement joins TRBV9 to TRBJ2-2; 13 positions agree with TRBD2. Germline V gene lookup returns CDR1 SGDLS and CDR2 YYNGEE. The CDR3 consists of 17 residues. After removal of 4 bases from V and 5 bases from J, the junction contained 8 bases not matched to a gene. CDR3 in DNA: TGTGCCAGCAGCAAACAGGGACTAGCGGGATGGACCGGGGAGCTGTTTTTT. Residues: CASSKQGLAGWTGELFF.

In its sample, this clonotype was seen many times. V and J are TRBV27 and TRBJ1-2, with 10 bases lining up with TRBD1. The V gene's germline CDR1 is MNHEY and CDR2 SMNVEV (reference sequence). V shed 6 bases and J 0 bases; nucleotides not matched to a gene: 1. There are 14 residues in the CDR3. DNA for the CDR3: TGTGCCAGCAGCGGGACAGGGGCTAACTATGGCTACACCTTC. Its translation is CASSGTGANYGYTF.

For this clonotype: This may be a read error: a much more frequent sequence differs by one nucleotide. V is TRBV5-1 and J is TRBJ1-1; tentatively, D is TRBD1 (6 bases). Germline assignment: CDR1 SGHRS and CDR2 YFSETQ. With 7 bases removed from V and 4 bases from J, the gap between germline ends came to 17 bases. CDR3 length: 14 amino acids. The CDR3 here is CASAFGDMSTEAFF. The CDR3 coding sequence is TGCGCCAGCGCCTTCGGGGACATGAGCACTGAAGCTTTCTTT.

This clonotype has a count of ten or more. V and J are TRBV28 and TRBJ2-7, with 8 bases identical to TRBD1. The CDR3 loop spans 14 amino acids. After removal of 8 bases from V and 5 bases from J, the junction contained 11 bases not matched to a gene. Germline CDR1 and CDR2: MDHEN and SYDVKM. In DNA, the CDR3 is TGTGCCAGCGACCCCGGGCAGGGGGCCCACGAGCAGTACTTC. This sequence encodes CASDPGQGAHEQYF.

V and J are TRBV6-5 and TRBJ1-2; no clear D gene. In germline, CDR1 is MNHEY, CDR2 SVGAGI. V dropped 4 bases and J dropped 2 bases, with 14 bases sitting between them. This CDR3 comprises 15 residues. The CDR3 reads CASSLGPPGNYGYTF. DNA of the CDR3: TGTGCCAGCAGTTTAGGGCCCCCGGGGAACTATGGCTACACCTTC.

Ten or more counts support this clonotype. The gene calls are TRBV28 and TRBJ2-7; 10 nucleotides line up with TRBD2. The V and J ends lost 6 bases and 2 bases, in that order; junction bases with no gene match: 10. Germline V CDR1 and CDR2: MDHEN, SYDVKM. The length of the CDR3 is 16 residues. CDR3 protein: CASSLGLAALTYEQYF. The CDR3 coding sequence is TGTGCCAGCAGCCTAGGACTAGCGGCATTGACCTACGAGCAGTACTTC.